One and the same sample provided the 20 T cell receptor beta chains below, sequenced in a study of shared clonotypes between healthy human individuals. Repertoires were generated with immunoSEQ multiplex PCR, while TCRdb's copy carries only in-frame clones and drops some. The table lists millions of clones, approximately 90% of them singletons. Material: naive CD4+ T cells sorted from blood. Subset described: CD45RA+ positively selected. The receptor source for this set is a man between 18 and 35 years old in good health.

A note on this clone: Other DNA sequences of this sample code for an identical CDR3. The chain carries TRBV11-2 and TRBJ2-1; D call uncertain. V was shortened by 5 bases and J by 6 bases, with 14 bases between the two germline ends. Germline CDR1 SGHAT, CDR2 FQNNGV. The CDR3 loop spans 14 amino acids. In DNA form, the CDR3 reads TGTGCCAGCAGCCCCCGGAGCAGCGTCAATGAGCAGTTCTTC. Encoded protein: CASSPRSSVNEQFF.

A word on this clone: Other nucleotide sequences from this sample produce the same CDR3. The rearrangement joins TRBV2 to TRBJ1-2; D unresolved. Germline CDR1 SNHLY, CDR2 FYNNEI. Trimming cost V 4 bases and J 8 bases, with 8 bases left between them. The CDR3 runs to 11 residues. CDR3 DNA: TGTGCCAGCAGTGCCTTGGGGGGCTACACCTTC. It is translated as CASSALGGYTF.

The chain uses TRBV6-1 and TRBJ2-3; no clear D. The CDR3 is 12 residues long. Trimming stripped 7 bases from V and 0 bases from J, with 5 bases between. Germline V gene data show CDR1 as MNHNS and CDR2 as SASEGT. CDR3 sequence (DNA): TGTGCCAGCACACTGAGCACAGATACGCAGTATTTT. Translation gives CASTLSTDTQYF.

This clone was counted a few times. J is TRBJ2-5 and V is TRBV9; 9 nucleotides agree with TRBD2. CDR1 is SGDLS, CDR2 YYNGEE, per germline. The junction had 1 base not matched to a gene; V was cut back by 3 bases and J by 1 base. There are 14 residues in the CDR3. The chain's CDR3 is CASSATSGQETQYF. CDR3 nucleotide sequence: TGTGCCAGCAGCGCGACTAGCGGCCAAGAGACCCAGTACTTC.

The chain joins TRBV11-2 to TRBJ2-1; a weak D match, TRBD2 (6 bases). CDR1 is SGHAT and CDR2 is FQNNGV in the germline V gene. There are 17 residues in the CDR3. The V end lost 4 bases, the J end lost 8 bases, and 24 bases lay between the germline ends. In DNA, the CDR3 is TGTGCCAGCAGCTCCCTAGTCGGGGGACCGGGACCCCATGAGCAGTTCTTC. Its protein is CASSSLVGGPGPHEQFF.

The CDR3 spells CSVEAENTEAFF. The CDR3, as DNA: TGCAGCGTTGAGGCAGAGAACACTGAAGCTTTCTTT. The chain recombines TRBV29-1 with TRBJ1-1; D is unresolved. CDR1 and CDR2 from the germline V gene are SQVTM and ANQGSEA. Trimming removed 3 bases from V and 1 base from J, with 6 bases in between. The length of the CDR3 is 12 residues.

The rearrangement uses TRBV19 and TRBJ2-2, with D uncertain. The V gene's germline CDR1 is LNHDA and CDR2 SQIVND (reference sequence). V shed 5 bases and J shed 6 bases, with 10 bases lying between them. This CDR3 is built from 13 residues. CDR3 protein: CASSPGTAGELFF. CDR3 sequence (DNA): TGTGCCAGTAGTCCGGGTACAGCCGGGGAGCTGTTTTTT.

The chain carries TRBV6-5 and TRBJ2-2; 7 positions agree with TRBD1. Unmatched junction bases numbered 2, after V lost 6 bases and J lost 4 bases. This CDR3 has 13 amino acids. The germline V gene encodes CDR1 MNHEY and CDR2 SVGAGI. The CDR3 sequence is CASRRDSTGELFF. Written as DNA, the CDR3 is TGTGCCAGCAGACGGGACAGCACCGGGGAGCTGTTTTTT.

The rearrangement joins TRBV19 to TRBJ2-7; 9 bases are a match to TRBD1. V lost 11 bases to trimming and J lost 3 bases; unmatched junction nucleotides: 5. CDR3 length: 12 residues. Germline V gives CDR1 LNHDA, CDR2 SQIVND (reference sequence). CDR3 in DNA: TGTGCCCCCAGGACAGGGGACTACGAGCAGTACTTC. Its protein is CAPRTGDYEQYF.

This chain joins TRBV18 and TRBJ2-3; tentatively, D is TRBD1 or TRBD2 (6 bases each). Germline loops: CDR1 KGHSH, CDR2 LQKENI. The CDR3 is made up of 16 amino acids. V dropped 8 bases and J dropped 0 bases, with 18 bases sitting between them. The CDR3 DNA sequence: TGTGCCAGCGCCCCTTTGGTGGGGGGCAGCACAGATACGCAGTATTTT. The encoded protein is CASAPLVGGSTDTQYF.

This clone was found a few times. The chain joins TRBV4-1 to TRBJ1-6; D call uncertain. Per germline, CDR1 MGHRA and CDR2 YSYEKL. V lost 3 bases and J 8 bases, leaving 20 bases between the germline ends. The CDR3 totals 17 residues. The DNA for the CDR3 is TGCGCCAGCAGCCACCCCGCGCGGGGTCGGGAGGATTCACCCCTCCACTTT. Protein sequence: CASSHPARGREDSPLHF.

V and J are TRBV27 and TRBJ1-2, with 7 bases that match TRBD1. Losses at the gene ends were 6 bases for V and 6 bases for J; bases not matched to a gene: 7. This CDR3 region has 13 residues. CDR1 and CDR2 (germline): MNHEY, SMNVEV (reference sequence). The CDR3 DNA sequence: TGTGCCAGCAGACGAACAGGGGCAGATGGCTACACCTTC. It yields the protein CASRRTGADGYTF.

The gene calls are TRBV6-5 and TRBJ2-7, with D perhaps matching TRBD1 (5 bases). Germline V gene sequence: CDR1 MNHEY, CDR2 SVGAGI. CDR3 length: 14 amino acids. Trimming took 6 bases from V and 0 from J, leaving 12 bases between them. CDR3 sequence: CASRRQMSSYEQYF. CDR3 sequence (DNA): TGTGCCAGCAGAAGACAGATGAGCTCCTACGAGCAGTACTTC.

The J gene is TRBJ2-3, the V gene TRBV6-5; weak D call: TRBD1 (5 bases). V was shortened by 2 bases and J by 1 base, with 7 bases between the two germline ends. The CDR3 runs to 14 residues. CDR1 and CDR2 from the germline V gene are MNHEY and SVGAGI. The CDR3 region has the DNA TGTGCCAGCAGTTACCTAGGGGGCACAGATACGCAGTATTTT. It codes for CASSYLGGTDTQYF.

The rearrangement joins TRBV18 to TRBJ2-4, with D uncertain. The V end was cut by 3 bases, the J end by 0 bases, with 6 bases between. Per the germline V gene, CDR1 is KGHSH and CDR2 is LQKENI. The CDR3 runs 14 residues. CDR3 region: CASSPALAKNIQYF. The CDR3 DNA is TGTGCCAGCTCACCGGCCCTAGCCAAAAACATTCAGTACTTC.

This chain uses TRBV5-1 with TRBJ2-7; no definite D call. This CDR3 is built from 13 residues. The ends were cut back, 1 base at V and 7 bases at J, with 12 bases in the middle. CDR1 SGHRS and CDR2 YFSETQ come from the germline V gene. The CDR3 sequence: CASSLPTPGEQYF. CDR3 sequence (DNA): TGCGCCAGCAGCTTGCCGACTCCCGGGGAGCAGTACTTC. The entire variable domain, with the rest obtained from reference TRBV5-1 and TRBJ2-7, is as follows: KAGVTQTPRYLIKTRGQQVTLSCSPISGHRSVSWYQQTPGQGLQFLFEYFSETQRNKGNFPGRFSGRQFSNSRSEMNVSTLELGDSALYLCASSLPTPGEQYFGPGTRLTVT.

This chain joins TRBV19 and TRBJ1-1, with D unclear. The CDR3 extends over 14 amino acids. V lost 3 bases and J 0 bases, leaving 8 bases between the germline ends. Germline V gene data show CDR1 as LNHDA and CDR2 as SQIVND (reference sequence). CDR3: CASSIADLNTEAFF. CDR3 nucleotide sequence: TGTGCCAGTAGTATTGCGGATTTGAACACTGAAGCTTTCTTT.

The V call is TRBV18, the J call TRBJ2-7, with TRBD1 identical over 11 bases. The germline gives CDR1 KGHSH, CDR2 LQKENI. This CDR3 contains 16 residues. V lost 4 bases, J lost 4 bases, and 9 bases stayed unmatched. The chain's CDR3 is CASSLLRDRGLYEQYF. The CDR3 region has the DNA TGTGCCAGCTCACTCCTCCGGGACAGGGGGTTGTACGAGCAGTACTTC.

The rearrangement uses TRBV19 and TRBJ2-7, with D maybe TRBD1 (5 bases). V was trimmed by 7 bases and J by 6 bases, leaving 19 bases between them. There are 14 residues in the CDR3. Germline V lookup: CDR1 LNHDA, CDR2 SQIVND (reference sequence). DNA for the CDR3: TGTGCCAGTATGGCAGGGCCATTAGGCGGCGAGCAGTACTTC. Amino acids: CASMAGPLGGEQYF.

This chain joins TRBV10-3 and TRBJ1-3; TRBD1 matches at 8 bases. There are 15 residues in the CDR3. CDR1 and CDR2 from the germline V gene are ENHRY and SYGVKD. The V and J ends lost 6 bases and 0 bases, in that order; junction bases with no gene match: 4. CDR3 residues: CAISTGTGSGNTIYF. CDR3 coding DNA: TGTGCCATCAGCACCGGGACAGGCTCTGGAAACACCATATATTTT.